Sequencing of this TCR beta chain was carried out in a study of blood T cell repertoires in COVID-19. Study as a whole: The origin of the acute and convalescent COVID-19 samples was the United States, Italy and Spain. T cells, B-cell-depleted T cells, or PBMCs provided the cDNA or gDNA that served as material.

Original analysis: Reference gene primer amplification gave nucleated cell count estimates. The assay was immunoSEQ multiplex PCR, and TCRdb's table has in-frame clones only and misses some. V and J calls and clone size are those listed in that table; D and trimming were worked out from the DNA. Here the sample spans some 200,000 clones, over 75% being singletons. V lost 4 bases, J lost 7 bases, and 17 bases lay in between. The CDR3 covers 14 residues. Germline-derived CDR1 and CDR2 are SGHTS and YDEGEE. The specimen was peripheral blood. This sequence originates from a woman aged 80 or older with acute or convalescent COVID-19. The chain couples TRBV5-8 to TRBJ1-1, with D unclear. This CDR3 is CASSPIRGRSEAFF. The DNA of the CDR3 is TGTGCCAGCAGCCCGATCCGGGGAAGGAGTGAAGCTTTCTTT. The complete variable domain, with remaining parts taken from reference TRBV5-8 and TRBJ1-1, reads EAGVTQSPTHLIKTRGQQATLRCSPISGHTSVYWYQQALGLGLQFLLWYDEGEERNRGNFPPRFSGRQFPNYSSELNVNALELEDSALYLCASSPIRGRSEAFFGQGTRLTVV.